Each of the 14 T cell receptor beta chains below was sequenced from the same sample in a study of STAT5B mutations in CD4+ large granular lymphocyte leukemia. Using immunoSEQ multiplex PCR, the repertoire was profiled, and TCRdb retains in-frame clones only, with some absent. Among about 30,000 clones, 65% to 80% were seen once, and the ten largest hold roughly 2%. The material sequenced was CD4+ T cells from blood buffy coats. The receptor source for this set is a human donor in good health.

The V gene is TRBV7-3, the J gene TRBJ2-1, with TRBD2 identical over 11 bases. CDR3 length: 19 amino acids. CDR1 is SGHTA, CDR2 FQGTGA, per germline. J lost 2 bases, V lost 5 bases, and 14 bases had no gene match. CDR3 loop: CASSIRGTSGVGPYNEQFF. In DNA form, the CDR3 reads TGTGCCAGCAGCATCAGGGGGACTAGCGGAGTGGGGCCCTACAATGAGCAGTTCTTC. Using reference TRBV7-3 and TRBJ2-1 for the parts outside the CDR3, the full variable domain is GAGVSQTPSNKVTEKGKYVELRCDPISGHTALYWYRQSLGQGPEFLIYFQGTGAADDSGLPNDRFFAVRPEGSVSTLKIQRTERGDSAVYLCASSIRGTSGVGPYNEQFFGPGTRLTVL.

V gene TRBV28 combines with J gene TRBJ1-2, with TRBD1 matching 10 bases. The germline V gene encodes CDR1 MDHEN and CDR2 SYDVKM. The CDR3 loop spans 15 amino acids. V trimming: 5 bases; J trimming: 3 bases; junction bases outside the gene matches: 6. The CDR3 DNA reads as TGTGCCAGCAGTCCCGGGACAGGGGTTTACTATGGCTACACCTTC. Encoded protein: CASSPGTGVYYGYTF.

This clone was recorded a few times. The V and J genes are TRBV18 and TRBJ2-7; a weak D match, TRBD1 (6 bases). Germline CDR1 and CDR2: KGHSH and LQKENI. The CDR3 length is 13 residues. The germline V and J ends were trimmed by 6 bases and 7 bases, with 16 bases remaining between them. This CDR3 reads CASSPSAQGEQYF. In nucleotides, the CDR3 is TGTGCCAGCTCCCCGAGTGCTCAGGGGGAGCAGTACTTC. The complete variable domain, with remaining parts taken from reference TRBV18 and TRBJ2-7, reads NAGVMQNPRHLVRRRGQEARLRCSPMKGHSHVYWYRQLPEEGLKFMVYLQKENIIDESGMPKERFSAEFPKEGPSILRIQQVVRGDSAAYFCASSPSAQGEQYFGPGTRLTVT.

In DNA, the CDR3 is TGTGCCAGCTCACCTCCTGTGGGTAGCACCTACGAGCAGTACTTC. Protein product: CASSPPVGSTYEQYF. V is TRBV18 and J is TRBJ2-7; no firm D call. This CDR3 comprises 15 residues. The V gene's germline CDR1 is KGHSH and CDR2 LQKENI. Trimming took off 3 bases at V and 2 bases at J, with 14 bases between the two ends.

This chain links TRBV9 with TRBJ2-7; the D gene is possibly TRBD2 (6 bases). Trimming stripped 0 bases from V and 2 bases from J, with 9 bases between. Germline V CDR1 and CDR2: SGDLS, YYNGEE. This CDR3 comprises 14 residues. The CDR3 sequence is CASSVDSGPYEQYF. DNA of the CDR3: TGTGCCAGCAGCGTAGATAGCGGCCCCTACGAGCAGTACTTC.

The chain carries TRBV5-6 and TRBJ2-7, with D maybe TRBD2 (6 bases). The length of the CDR3 is 17 residues. Trimming took 0 bases from V and 7 from J, leaving 23 bases between them. CDR1 is SGHDT, CDR2 YYEEEE, per germline. The CDR3 here is CASSLALGSVGRREQYF. The CDR3 DNA follows: TGTGCCAGCAGCTTGGCCTTGGGGTCGGTAGGGAGGAGAGAGCAGTACTTC.

This chain's CDR3 is CASSQDPGLPTYEQYF. CDR3 bases: TGTGCCAGCAGCCAAGATCCTGGACTCCCCACCTACGAGCAGTACTTC. The chain carries TRBV4-2 and TRBJ2-7; D possibly corresponds to TRBD2 (5 bases). V lost 0 bases, J lost 2 bases, and 14 bases lay in between. CDR1 and CDR2 from the germline V gene are LGHNA and YNFKEQ. The CDR3 has 16 residues.

The V and J genes are TRBV4-2 and TRBJ1-6; 7 bases are shared with TRBD1. Trimming at V came to 5 bases and at J to 10 bases, leaving 11 bases not matched to a gene. The CDR3 consists of 15 residues. Germline assignment: CDR1 LGHNA and CDR2 YNFKEQ. CDR3 in DNA: TGTGCCAGCAGCAGTAGAACAGGGGCTGGATCACCCCTCCACTTT. Translated: CASSSRTGAGSPLHF.

The genes are TRBV27 and TRBJ1-2; D might be TRBD1 (5 bases). The germline V and J ends were trimmed by 6 bases and 4 bases, with 12 bases remaining between them. In germline, CDR1 is MNHEY, CDR2 SMNVEV (reference sequence). The CDR3 runs to 13 residues. CDR3 protein: CASRGRDSYGYTF. In DNA form, the CDR3 reads TGTGCCAGCAGGGGCCGTGACAGCTATGGCTACACCTTC.

The CDR3 reads CASSVGLNFGGAYNEQFF. Here the CDR3 DNA reads TGTGCCAGCAGCGTAGGACTGAATTTCGGAGGGGCCTACAATGAGCAGTTCTTC. The chain employs TRBV9 and TRBJ2-1; tentatively, D is TRBD2 (6 bases). Trimming left V 0 bases short and J 2 bases short, with 18 bases between. The CDR3 sequence is 18 residues long. Germline V gene data show CDR1 as SGDLS and CDR2 as YYNGEE.

CDR3 in DNA: TGTGCCAGCAGCTTAGATAGTAGGAGGGGCGAGCAGTACTTC. The encoded protein is CASSLDSRRGEQYF. This rearrangement joins TRBV11-2 to TRBJ2-7; D perhaps matches TRBD2 (6 bases). The germline CDR1 and CDR2 sequences are SGHAT and FQNNGV. The CDR3 is made up of 14 amino acids. Between the trimmed V and J ends, which lost 0 bases and 6 bases, there was a span of 12 bases.

This rearrangement joins TRBV5-4 to TRBJ2-5; the match to TRBD1 covers 7 bases. Germline V lookup: CDR1 SGHNT, CDR2 YYREEE (reference sequence). Losses at the gene ends were 1 base for V and 2 bases for J; bases not matched to a gene: 2. This CDR3 is 14 amino acids long. The CDR3 region has the DNA TGTGCCAGCAGCTTGACAGGGGTTCAAGAGACCCAGTACTTC. Translating it yields CASSLTGVQETQYF.

The J gene is TRBJ1-6, the V gene TRBV30; no firm D call. CDR1 is GTSNPN and CDR2 is SVGIG in the germline V gene (reference sequence). V dropped 1 base and J dropped 0 bases, with 10 bases sitting between them. The CDR3 sequence is 16 residues long. The CDR3 protein is CAWSDVRSSYNSPLHF. The CDR3 bases are TGTGCCTGGAGTGATGTCAGAAGCTCCTATAATTCACCCCTCCACTTT.

This chain links TRBV29-1 with TRBJ2-3; D ambiguous. CDR3 length: 14 amino acids. Germline loops: CDR1 SQVTM, CDR2 ANQGSEA. The ends were cut back, 7 bases at V and 4 bases at J, with 18 bases in the middle. The CDR3 DNA sequence: TGCAGCGACGGGCCGTACGTTGGGGCAGATACGCAGTATTTT. Its protein is CSDGPYVGADTQYF.